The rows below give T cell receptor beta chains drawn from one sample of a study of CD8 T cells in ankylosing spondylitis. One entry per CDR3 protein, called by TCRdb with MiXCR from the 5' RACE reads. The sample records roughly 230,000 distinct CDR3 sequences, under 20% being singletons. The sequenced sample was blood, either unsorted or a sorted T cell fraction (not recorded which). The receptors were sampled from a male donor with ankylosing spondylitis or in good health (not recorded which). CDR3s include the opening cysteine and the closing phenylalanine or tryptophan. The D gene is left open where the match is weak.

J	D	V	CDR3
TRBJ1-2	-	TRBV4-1	CASSQETVYGYTF
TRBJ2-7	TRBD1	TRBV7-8	CASSFDRGLLSYEQYF
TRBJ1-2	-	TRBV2	CASSDGTVYGYTF
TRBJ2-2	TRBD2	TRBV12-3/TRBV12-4	CASTISGTSGRSTNTGELFF
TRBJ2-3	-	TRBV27	CARMGEDTDTQYF
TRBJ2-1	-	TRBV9	CASSPWGSWDEQFF
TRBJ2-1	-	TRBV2	CASSDPALMGNEQFF
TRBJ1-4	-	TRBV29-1	CSVKSTANEKLFF
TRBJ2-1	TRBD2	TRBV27	CASSFSAGVYNEQFF
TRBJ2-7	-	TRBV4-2	CASSQGWEGDSEQYF
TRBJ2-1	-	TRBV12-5	CASAPFAYNEQFF
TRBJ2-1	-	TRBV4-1	CASSQGVVNEQFF
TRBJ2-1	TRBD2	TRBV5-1	CASSLLAGAEQFF
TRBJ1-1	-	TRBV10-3	CAINPGLLPGSTEAFF
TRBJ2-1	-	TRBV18	CASIGTAGYNEQFF
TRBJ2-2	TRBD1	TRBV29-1	CSVEVGQGSAGELFF
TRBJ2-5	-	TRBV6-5	CASSYGDLQETQYF
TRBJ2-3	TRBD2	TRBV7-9	CASSPSGSSDTQYF